The T cell receptor (beta chain) described here comes from a study of T cells in narcolepsy. CDR1 SGHRS and CDR2 YFSETQ come from the germline V gene. The V end lost 0 bases, the J end lost 2 bases, and 9 bases lay between the germline ends. The CDR3 sequence is 16 residues long. Sequencing was performed with immunoSEQ multiplex PCR; in TCRdb, only in-frame clones are kept and a portion is missing. Here the sample spans around 35,000 clones, 65% to 85% being singletons. The genes are TRBV5-1 and TRBJ1-6; no clear D. Sequenced: memory (CD45RA-) CD4+ T cells from blood. The TCR was taken from a human donor in good health. The CDR3 DNA sequence: TGCGCCAGCAGCTTGGGGGTTAGCACCTATAATTCACCCCTCCACTTT. Encoded protein: CASSLGVSTYNSPLHF.